This passage covers 24 T cell receptor beta chains from one sample sequenced in a study of blood T cell repertoires in COVID-19. Clones were read by immunoSEQ multiplex PCR, and TCRdb kept only the in-frame ones, dropping some. Of around 320,000 clones in the sample, 70% to 90% were seen once. The sample taken for sequencing was peripheral blood. The receptor set was obtained from a human donor in a cohort sampled during active COVID-19.

The chain carries TRBV7-2 and TRBJ1-1, with 10 bases fitting TRBD1. The CDR3 consists of 15 residues. Germline V gives CDR1 SGHTA, CDR2 FQGNSA. Trimming removed 5 bases from V and 5 bases from J; junction bases left unmatched: 8. The CDR3 reads CASSPGTGAVTEAFF. CDR3 coding DNA: TGTGCCAGCAGCCCAGGGACAGGGGCGGTAACTGAAGCTTTCTTT.

The chain is built from TRBV7-2 and TRBJ1-2, with D perhaps matching TRBD1 (5 bases). The V end lost 3 bases, the J end lost 8 bases, and 16 bases lay between the germline ends. The CDR3 has 14 residues. CDR1 and CDR2 (germline): SGHTA, FQGNSA. DNA for the CDR3: TGTGCCAGCAGCTTTGGGGCTGGGGCGGAGGGCTACACCTTC. This sequence encodes CASSFGAGAEGYTF.

This chain connects TRBV29-1 to TRBJ2-3, with TRBD1 identical over 10 bases. Trimming took 3 bases from V and 4 from J; bases not matched to a gene: 4. The CDR3 is 14 residues long. Looked up from germline, CDR1 is SQVTM and CDR2 is ANQGSEA. The CDR3 spells CSVEGQGSPDTQYF. The CDR3 DNA follows: TGCAGCGTTGAGGGACAGGGGTCCCCAGATACGCAGTATTTT.

V gene TRBV11-2 combines with J gene TRBJ2-1; D gene uncertain. From germline, CDR1 is SGHAT and CDR2 FQNNGV. This CDR3 contains 14 residues. Trimming took 1 base from V and 5 from J, leaving 9 bases between them. As DNA, the CDR3 is TGTGCCAGCAGCTTAGTCCCCAGCGACAATGAGCAGTTCTTC. This translates into CASSLVPSDNEQFF. The whole variable domain, filled in from reference TRBV11-2 and TRBJ2-1, reads EAGVAQSPRYKIIEKRQSVAFWCNPISGHATLYWYQQILGQGPKLLIQFQNNGVVDDSQLPKDRFSAERLKGVDSTLKIQPAKLEDSAVYLCASSLVPSDNEQFFGPGTRLTVL.

The CDR3 nucleotides read TGTGCCAGCATCCGGGACAGTTGGAATGAAAAACTGTTTTTT. Translated, it gives CASIRDSWNEKLFF. The chain links TRBV6-5 to TRBJ1-4; 7 nucleotides agree with TRBD1. This CDR3 has 14 residues. Trimming removed 7 bases from V and 5 bases from J; junction bases left unmatched: 7. The V gene's germline CDR1 is MNHEY and CDR2 SVGAGI.

The V gene is TRBV10-1, the J gene TRBJ1-1; D call uncertain. The CDR3 is 13 amino acids. From germline, CDR1 is WNHNN and CDR2 SYGVQD (reference sequence). V shed 4 bases and J shed 1 base, with 7 bases lying between them. This chain's CDR3 is CASSGRKNTEAFF. Written as DNA, the CDR3 is TGCGCCAGCAGTGGGAGAAAGAACACTGAAGCTTTCTTT.

The chain has TRBV6-5 and TRBJ1-1; 8 nucleotides align to TRBD1. The CDR3 consists of 16 residues. Germline V lookup: CDR1 MNHEY, CDR2 SVGAGI. The V and J ends lost 1 base and 7 bases, in that order; junction bases with no gene match: 11. The CDR3, as DNA: TGTGCCAGCAGTTACTATAAAAAACAGGGGGGTCATGAAGCTTTCTTT. Translating gives CASSYYKKQGGHEAFF.

The chain has TRBV6-5 and TRBJ1-2; 7 positions agree with TRBD1. Trimming took 2 bases from V and 7 from J; bases not matched to a gene: 4. Germline CDR1 is MNHEY and CDR2 is SVGAGI. The CDR3 length is 13 residues. The CDR3 coding sequence is TGTGCCAGCAGTTACGAACAGGGGTTTGGCTACACCTTC. Protein product: CASSYEQGFGYTF.

J is TRBJ1-4 and V is TRBV6-4; D gene unclear. There are 13 residues in the CDR3. V lost 10 bases to trimming and J lost 5 bases, with 14 bases between them. Germline values: CDR1 MRHNA, CDR2 SNTAGT. The CDR3 bases are TGTGCCACCACCGACAACCCCAATGAAAAACTGTTTTTT. It is translated as CATTDNPNEKLFF.

This chain uses TRBV30 with TRBJ2-1; weak D call: TRBD2 (5 bases). The ends were cut back, 3 bases at V and 1 base at J, with 10 bases in the middle. Germline assignment: CDR1 GTSNPN and CDR2 SVGIG (reference sequence). CDR3 length: 14 amino acids. The CDR3 DNA reads TGTGCCTGGAGGAGAGGGCCTTCCTACAATGAGCAGTTCTTC. It translates to CAWRRGPSYNEQFF.

This clone was seen once. The J gene is TRBJ1-2, the V gene TRBV10-2; the match to TRBD1 covers 8 bases. J gave up 4 bases and V 7 bases, and 8 bases lay outside the gene matches. This CDR3 has 14 residues. From germline, CDR1 is WSHSY and CDR2 SAAADI. DNA for the CDR3: TGCGCCAGCATCTCAGGGGGCAGCGGCTATGGCTACACCTTC. It encodes CASISGGSGYGYTF.

This chain connects TRBV10-3 to TRBJ2-5; no definite D call. The germline gives CDR1 ENHRY, CDR2 SYGVKD. CDR3 length equals 12 residues. The V end lost 0 bases, the J end lost 7 bases, and 6 bases lay between the germline ends. CDR3 bases: TGTGCCATCAGTGAGTCACCAGGGACCCAGTACTTC. Translating gives CAISESPGTQYF.

The DNA of the CDR3 is TGTGCCAGCAGCCAATCGACAGGGTCCTACGAGCAGTACTTC. Translated: CASSQSTGSYEQYF. The rearrangement links TRBV3-1 (or the pseudogene TRBV3-2) to TRBJ2-7; TRBD1 agrees at 7 bases. The germline V gene encodes CDR1 LGHDT and CDR2 YNNKEL (reference sequence). The trim removed 2 bases at V and 1 base at J, leaving 2 bases unmatched. CDR3 length: 14 residues.

The gene calls are TRBV5-4 and TRBJ2-3, with D possibly matching TRBD1 (7 bases). V lost 0 bases to trimming and J lost 5 bases, with 10 bases between them. The CDR3 length is 14 residues. Germline assignment: CDR1 SGHNT and CDR2 YYREEE (reference sequence). CDR3 amino acids: CASSLGQGGDTQYF. The CDR3 DNA reads as TGTGCCAGCAGCTTGGGACAGGGAGGAGATACGCAGTATTTT.

The rearrangement joins TRBV24-1 to TRBJ2-7; no definite D call. This CDR3 spans 16 amino acids. V was shortened by 4 bases and J by 2 bases, with 17 bases between the two germline ends. Per the germline V gene, CDR1 is KGHDR and CDR2 is SFDVKD. The CDR3 protein is CATSDSGTPRPYEQYF. CDR3 bases: TGTGCCACCAGTGACTCCGGAACTCCCAGGCCCTACGAGCAGTACTTC.

V and J are TRBV15 and TRBJ2-1; TRBD2 matches at 7 bases. V lost 5 bases and J lost 10; bases outside the gene matches: 5. This CDR3 contains 12 residues. Germline CDR1 is LNHNV and CDR2 is YYDKDF (reference sequence). CDR3 region: CATSFGGLEQFF. The DNA for the CDR3 is TGTGCCACCAGCTTCGGGGGGTTGGAGCAGTTCTTC.

In its sample, this clone was seen once. V usage is TRBV19 and J usage is TRBJ2-6; TRBD1 is a possible D gene (6 bases). This CDR3 has 19 residues. Germline CDR1 and CDR2: LNHDA and SQIVND (reference sequence). Trimming shortened V by 0 bases and J by 0 bases, and 15 bases separated the two germline ends. The CDR3 is CASSIEEGQFFSGANVLTF. The CDR3 nucleotides read TGTGCCAGTAGTATAGAAGAAGGACAGTTCTTCTCTGGGGCCAACGTCCTGACTTTC.

This chain links TRBV11-2 with TRBJ2-1, with TRBD2 matching over 9 bases. This CDR3 is built from 15 residues. The V and J ends lost 6 bases and 8 bases, in that order; junction bases with no gene match: 11. CDR1 and CDR2 from the germline V gene are SGHAT and FQNNGV. In DNA form, the CDR3 reads TGTGCCAGCAGATCCGGGACTAGCTCATCCCATGAGCAGTTCTTC. Its protein is CASRSGTSSSHEQFF. Filled out from reference TRBV11-2 and TRBJ2-1, the complete variable domain reads EAGVAQSPRYKIIEKRQSVAFWCNPISGHATLYWYQQILGQGPKLLIQFQNNGVVDDSQLPKDRFSAERLKGVDSTLKIQPAKLEDSAVYLCASRSGTSSSHEQFFGPGTRLTVL.

The chain combines TRBV5-1 with TRBJ1-4, with D perhaps TRBD1 (6 bases). V lost 4 bases and J lost 8, with 18 bases in between. Per the germline V gene, CDR1 is SGHRS and CDR2 is YFSETQ. The CDR3 is made up of 15 amino acids. The CDR3 nucleotides read TGCGCCAGCAGCCCGTCGGGGGGCTTACACGAAAAACTGTTTTTT. Residues: CASSPSGGLHEKLFF.

The chain couples TRBV5-1 to TRBJ1-1, with D unresolved. The CDR3 runs to 13 residues. V lost 3 bases and J lost 4, with 10 bases in between. CDR1 and CDR2 (germline): SGHRS, YFSETQ. The CDR3 nucleotides read TGCGCCAGCAGCTGGAGCGGGAGCACTGAAGCTTTCTTT. Translated, it gives CASSWSGSTEAFF. The variable domain in full, completed from reference TRBV5-1 and TRBJ1-1, reads KAGVTQTPRYLIKTRGQQVTLSCSPISGHRSVSWYQQTPGQGLQFLFEYFSETQRNKGNFPGRFSGRQFSNSRSEMNVSTLELGDSALYLCASSWSGSTEAFFGQGTRLTVV.

This rearrangement joins TRBV4-1 to TRBJ2-1; 9 positions match TRBD2. After removal of 0 bases from V and 8 bases from J, the junction contained 8 bases not matched to a gene. This CDR3 spans 16 amino acids. CDR1 and CDR2 from the germline V gene are MGHRA and YSYEKL. In nucleotides, the CDR3 is TGCGCCAGCAGCCAAGATCAGGCGGGACTAGCATATGAGCAGTTCTTC. Translated: CASSQDQAGLAYEQFF.

V and J are TRBV21-1 and TRBJ2-5; the listed D gene, TRBD2, was not tested against the DNA. TRBV21-1 represents a pseudogene. The CDR3 totals 17 residues. The CDR3 loop reads CASSKIGAGGPRETQYF. CDR3 nucleotide sequence: TGTGCCAGCAGCAAAATCGGAGCGGGGGGGCCACGAGAGACCCAGTACTTC.

This rearrangement joins TRBV7-8 to TRBJ2-1, with D possibly being TRBD2 (7 bases). Trimming removed 2 bases from V and 0 bases from J, with 14 bases in between. Germline V gives CDR1 SGHVS, CDR2 FQNEAQ. The CDR3 runs 17 residues. The CDR3 here is CASSLRVRGASYNEQFF. The CDR3 DNA follows: TGTGCCAGCAGCTTAAGGGTCCGGGGGGCCTCCTACAATGAGCAGTTCTTC.

This chain links TRBV24-1 with TRBJ1-5, with a possible D match to TRBD1 (5 bases). This CDR3 comprises 17 residues. Trimming left V 7 bases short and J 0 bases short, with 18 bases between. Germline V gene lookup returns CDR1 KGHDR and CDR2 SFDVKD. The CDR3 loop is CATSETDTAYSNQPQHF. The CDR3 DNA is TGTGCCACCAGCGAAACGGACACAGCTTATAGCAATCAGCCCCAGCATTTT.